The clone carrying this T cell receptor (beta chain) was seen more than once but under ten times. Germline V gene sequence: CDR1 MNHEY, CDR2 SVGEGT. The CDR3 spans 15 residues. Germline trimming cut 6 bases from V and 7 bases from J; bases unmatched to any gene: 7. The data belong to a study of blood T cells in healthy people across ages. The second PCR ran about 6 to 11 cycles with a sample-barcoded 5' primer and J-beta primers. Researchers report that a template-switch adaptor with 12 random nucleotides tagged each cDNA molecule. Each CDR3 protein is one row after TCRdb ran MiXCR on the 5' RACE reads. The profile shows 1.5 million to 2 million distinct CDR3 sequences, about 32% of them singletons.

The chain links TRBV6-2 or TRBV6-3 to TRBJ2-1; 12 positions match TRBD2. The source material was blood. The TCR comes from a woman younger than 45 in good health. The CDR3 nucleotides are TGTGCCAGCAGCAAGCTAGCGGGGGGGAGGAATGAGCAGTTCTTC. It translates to CASSKLAGGRNEQFF.